A selection of T cell receptor beta chains follows, all from one sample in a study of CD4 T cells in relation to SARS-CoV-2 and coronaviruses. Produced via immunoSEQ multiplex PCR; TCRdb's table is partial and in-frame only. The table lists 65,000 or so clones, about 95% of them singletons. The sequenced sample consisted of naive CD4+ T cells from PBMCs. Source of these receptors: a human donor in good health. Each CDR3 is given with its conserved first and last residue. D genes are given only for firm matches. For some rows the clone size is stated as once, few or many, or as a class when expanded; others skip it.

CDR3nt: TGTGCCAGCAGTGAAGTGCCAGGGGGCGTGCCGAATGAGCAGTTCTTC
CDR3aa: CASSEVPGGVPNEQFF
d_gene: TRBD1
abundance: .
v_gene: TRBV2
j_gene: TRBJ2-1

CDR3nt: TGTGCCAGCAGCCAAGGCTCAAGACAGGAAAAGGCCGGGGAGCTGTTTTTT
CDR3aa: CASSQGSRQEKAGELFF
d_gene: .
abundance: .
v_gene: TRBV3-1/TRBV3-2
j_gene: TRBJ2-2

CDR3nt: TGTGCCAGCAGCCAAGATGTTAGGGGCTACACCTTC
CDR3aa: CASSQDVRGYTF
d_gene: .
abundance: .
v_gene: TRBV14
j_gene: TRBJ1-2

CDR3nt: TGTGCCAGCAGTCTGGCGGGAATTTTCACAGATACGCAGTATTTT
CDR3aa: CASSLAGIFTDTQYF
d_gene: .
abundance: once
v_gene: TRBV6-5
j_gene: TRBJ2-3

CDR3nt: TGTGCCAGCAGCTTTTCGGGACACTACACAGATACGCAGTATTTT
CDR3aa: CASSFSGHYTDTQYF
d_gene: .
abundance: .
v_gene: TRBV11-2
j_gene: TRBJ2-3

CDR3nt: TGTGCCAGCAGCTATCAAGCGGAGTCCTACGAGCAGTACTTC
CDR3aa: CASSYQAESYEQYF
d_gene: .
abundance: .
v_gene: TRBV11-2
j_gene: TRBJ2-7

CDR3nt: TGTGCCTGGAGTCGGGGACTAGCGGGAGCCCCAGATACGCAGTATTTT
CDR3aa: CAWSRGLAGAPDTQYF
d_gene: TRBD2
abundance: .
v_gene: TRBV30
j_gene: TRBJ2-3

CDR3nt: TGTGCCAGCAGCCTCAACCTAGCGGGAGTTCCAGATACGCAGTATTTT
CDR3aa: CASSLNLAGVPDTQYF
d_gene: TRBD2
abundance: .
v_gene: TRBV3-1/TRBV3-2
j_gene: TRBJ2-3

CDR3nt: TGCAGCTACGGGTTGCGGCAACTAGCCAAAAACATTCAGTACTTC
CDR3aa: CSYGLRQLAKNIQYF
d_gene: .
abundance: .
v_gene: TRBV29-1
j_gene: TRBJ2-4

CDR3nt: TGTGCCAGCAGCCAAGACGGGAGGGTGAGCGAGCAGTACTTC
CDR3aa: CASSQDGRVSEQYF
d_gene: TRBD2
abundance: .
v_gene: TRBV3-1/TRBV3-2
j_gene: TRBJ2-7

CDR3nt: TGCGCCAGCAGCCAGCCCCCCGGGGCAAGTATCTACGAGCAGTACTTC
CDR3aa: CASSQPPGASIYEQYF
d_gene: .
abundance: once
v_gene: TRBV4-1
j_gene: TRBJ2-7

CDR3nt: TGTGCCAGCAGTTTATTTTCTAGCGGAAGCCCCTCTGGGGCCAACGTCCTGACTTTC
CDR3aa: CASSLFSSGSPSGANVLTF
d_gene: TRBD2
abundance: .
v_gene: TRBV27
j_gene: TRBJ2-6

CDR3nt: TGTGCCAGCAGCTTATGGAGAACAGATACGCAGTATTTT
CDR3aa: CASSLWRTDTQYF
d_gene: .
abundance: .
v_gene: TRBV7-3
j_gene: TRBJ2-3

CDR3nt: TGTGCCAGCAGCTTACAGGGGCAACTCACCCCCAGGGGCCCCTACGAGCAGTACTTC
CDR3aa: CASSLQGQLTPRGPYEQYF
d_gene: .
abundance: .
v_gene: TRBV7-9
j_gene: TRBJ2-7

CDR3nt: TGTGCCAGCAGAGGACAGGGGCGTCAGCCCCAGCATTTT
CDR3aa: CASRGQGRQPQHF
d_gene: TRBD1
abundance: .
v_gene: TRBV27
j_gene: TRBJ1-5

CDR3nt: TGTGCCAGCAGTTTATTGACCAAGAGGGGACAGGGGGGCCACGAGCAGTACTTC
CDR3aa: CASSLLTKRGQGGHEQYF
d_gene: TRBD1
abundance: .
v_gene: TRBV28
j_gene: TRBJ2-7

CDR3nt: TGTGCCAGCAGCCCCCGGGACAGAGACTTCATGAACACTGAAGCTTTCTTT
CDR3aa: CASSPRDRDFMNTEAFF
d_gene: TRBD1
abundance: .
v_gene: TRBV5-6
j_gene: TRBJ1-1

CDR3nt: TGTGCCAGCAGCGAGAGCTCCTACGAGCAGTACTTC
CDR3aa: CASSESSYEQYF
d_gene: .
abundance: .
v_gene: TRBV7-9
j_gene: TRBJ2-7

CDR3nt: TGCAGCGTAAGGACGGGAACTTCATCCTACGAGCAGTACTTC
CDR3aa: CSVRTGTSSYEQYF
d_gene: .
abundance: .
v_gene: TRBV29-1
j_gene: TRBJ2-7

CDR3nt: TGTGCCAGCAGACCCGCCCTGACAGGCTTGGGGTACCAAGAGACCCAGTACTTC
CDR3aa: CASRPALTGLGYQETQYF
d_gene: .
abundance: .
v_gene: TRBV2
j_gene: TRBJ2-5

CDR3nt: TGTGCCAGCAGTGAAGCGGGCAGAAATGAAAAACTGTTTTTT
CDR3aa: CASSEAGRNEKLFF
d_gene: .
abundance: .
v_gene: TRBV2
j_gene: TRBJ1-4

CDR3nt: TGTGCCAGCAGTTACGGTGTCTCTAAGATCGTCTACGAGCAGTACTTC
CDR3aa: CASSYGVSKIVYEQYF
d_gene: .
abundance: .
v_gene: TRBV6-2/TRBV6-3
j_gene: TRBJ2-7

CDR3nt: TGTGCCAGCAGCTCGCTGGGGGGGACAGGAATTTACGAGCAGTACTTC
CDR3aa: CASSSLGGTGIYEQYF
d_gene: .
abundance: .
v_gene: TRBV5-4
j_gene: TRBJ2-7

CDR3nt: TGTGCCAGCAGCTTAAGAGGGGCTACGGAAAAACTGTTTTTT
CDR3aa: CASSLRGATEKLFF
d_gene: .
abundance: .
v_gene: TRBV7-9
j_gene: TRBJ1-4

CDR3nt: TGTGCCACCAGTCAAACAGAGACCTATGGCTACACCTTC
CDR3aa: CATSQTETYGYTF
d_gene: .
abundance: .
v_gene: TRBV24-1
j_gene: TRBJ1-2

CDR3nt: TGTGCCAGCTCATTGACAGGGAACAATCAGCCCCAGCATTTT
CDR3aa: CASSLTGNNQPQHF
d_gene: TRBD1
abundance: .
v_gene: TRBV18
j_gene: TRBJ1-5

CDR3nt: TGTGCCAGCGGGACGCGTCAGGACTATGGCTACACCTTC
CDR3aa: CASGTRQDYGYTF
d_gene: .
abundance: .
v_gene: TRBV2
j_gene: TRBJ1-2

CDR3nt: TGTGCCAGCAGTTTAGGGTCGATTAGCTTCTCCTACGAGCAGTACTTC
CDR3aa: CASSLGSISFSYEQYF
d_gene: .
abundance: few
v_gene: TRBV27
j_gene: TRBJ2-7

CDR3nt: TGTGCCAGCACCTCGCCCCCAGGGATCTATGGCTACACCTTC
CDR3aa: CASTSPPGIYGYTF
d_gene: .
abundance: .
v_gene: TRBV6-5
j_gene: TRBJ1-2

CDR3nt: TGTGCCAGCAGCCAAAAAGCCCTAGGTAGCGTCCACGAGCAGTACTTC
CDR3aa: CASSQKALGSVHEQYF
d_gene: .
abundance: .
v_gene: TRBV3-1/TRBV3-2
j_gene: TRBJ2-7

CDR3nt: TGTGCCACCAGTGATTTGTGGCACAGGGTAATCTACGAGCAGTACTTC
CDR3aa: CATSDLWHRVIYEQYF
d_gene: .
abundance: .
v_gene: TRBV24-1
j_gene: TRBJ2-7

CDR3nt: TGTGCCACCCCGCTTGGGCCCCAGCATTTT
CDR3aa: CATPLGPQHF
d_gene: .
abundance: .
v_gene: TRBV19
j_gene: TRBJ1-5

CDR3nt: TGTGCCAGCAGCAAAGTGCGGCAGATTAAGAGCTCCTACGAGCAGTACTTC
CDR3aa: CASSKVRQIKSSYEQYF
d_gene: .
abundance: .
v_gene: TRBV21-1
j_gene: TRBJ2-7

CDR3nt: TGTGCCAGTAGTATTCGGCGGGGAAACACTGAAGCTTTCTTT
CDR3aa: CASSIRRGNTEAFF
d_gene: .
abundance: .
v_gene: TRBV19
j_gene: TRBJ1-1

CDR3nt: TGTGCCAGCAGCTTATCAGGGAAAACCGGGGAGCTGTTTTTT
CDR3aa: CASSLSGKTGELFF
d_gene: .
abundance: .
v_gene: TRBV7-3
j_gene: TRBJ2-2

CDR3nt: TGTGCCAGCAGCCGAGGGGACAGGATGAACACTGAAGCTTTCTTT
CDR3aa: CASSRGDRMNTEAFF
d_gene: TRBD1
abundance: .
v_gene: TRBV6-5
j_gene: TRBJ1-1

CDR3nt: TGTGCCAGCAGCTCCCCCCCGGGTGGGCGCGGAACCCAGTACTTC
CDR3aa: CASSSPPGGRGTQYF
d_gene: .
abundance: .
v_gene: TRBV7-2
j_gene: TRBJ2-5

CDR3nt: TGTGCCAGCGAGAGACACAACCCCCTTAATGAGCAGTTCTTC
CDR3aa: CASERHNPLNEQFF
d_gene: .
abundance: .
v_gene: TRBV6-5
j_gene: TRBJ2-1

CDR3nt: TGTGCCAGCAGCCCGGGACAGGGGGCTGATGGCTACACCTTC
CDR3aa: CASSPGQGADGYTF
d_gene: .
abundance: .
v_gene: TRBV12-1
j_gene: TRBJ1-2

CDR3nt: TGTGCCAGCAGTTACTCGTTACAGGGCGACTACGAGCAGTACTTC
CDR3aa: CASSYSLQGDYEQYF
d_gene: .
abundance: .
v_gene: TRBV6-5
j_gene: TRBJ2-7

CDR3nt: TGTGCCAGCAGTCTAAAACCGAGGACAGCCTTTGCAACTAATGAAAAACTGTTTTTT
CDR3aa: CASSLKPRTAFATNEKLFF
d_gene: .
abundance: .
v_gene: TRBV27
j_gene: TRBJ1-4

CDR3nt: TGTGCCAGCAGTTTATCGAGGGGGAGGGGAGAGACCCAGTACTTC
CDR3aa: CASSLSRGRGETQYF
d_gene: .
abundance: .
v_gene: TRBV27
j_gene: TRBJ2-5

CDR3nt: TGTGCCAGCAGCTTCGCCGAAAATCAGCCCCAGCATTTT
CDR3aa: CASSFAENQPQHF
d_gene: .
abundance: .
v_gene: TRBV5-5
j_gene: TRBJ1-5

CDR3nt: TGCGCCAGCAGCTTCGGGACTAGCGGGAGGACCCACGAGCAGTACTTC
CDR3aa: CASSFGTSGRTHEQYF
d_gene: TRBD2
abundance: few
v_gene: TRBV5-1
j_gene: TRBJ2-7

CDR3nt: TGCGCCAGCAGCGCCCAAGAGACCCAGTACTTC
CDR3aa: CASSAQETQYF
d_gene: .
abundance: once
v_gene: TRBV5-1
j_gene: TRBJ2-5

CDR3nt: TGTGCCAGCTCACGGACAGCTAGCACAGATACGCAGTATTTT
CDR3aa: CASSRTASTDTQYF
d_gene: .
abundance: .
v_gene: TRBV18
j_gene: TRBJ2-3